Shown below are 20 T cell receptor beta chains from a single sample sequenced in a study of T cells in Graves' hyperthyroidism and ophthalmopathy. Amplification targeted TCR beta CDR3 regions from RNA transcripts. First-round RT-PCR of the TCR CDR3 relied on the HTBI primer set. Using its own MiXCR run on the multiplex PCR reads, TCRdb lists one record per CDR3 protein. This sample has about 840,000 distinct CDR3 sequences, with 35% to 40% found just once. What was sequenced was blood. The receptors were sampled from a man between 18 and 29 years old with Graves' hyperthyroidism.

J is TRBJ1-4 and V is TRBV6-6, with a possible D match to TRBD1 (6 bases). Between the trimmed V and J ends, which lost 2 bases and 2 bases, there was a span of 15 bases. Germline-derived CDR1 and CDR2 are MNHNY and SVGAGI (reference sequence). The CDR3 loop spans 17 amino acids. The CDR3 loop reads CASSYGVQGRTNEKLFF. The CDR3, as DNA: TGTGCCAGCAGTTACGGGGTACAGGGCCGGACTAATGAAAAACTGTTTTTT.

This clonotype was detected once. The rearrangement links TRBV19 to TRBJ1-5; D call uncertain. Between the trimmed V and J ends, which lost 11 bases and 4 bases, there was a span of 21 bases. The length of the CDR3 is 15 residues. The germline CDR1 and CDR2 sequences are LNHDA and SQIVND (reference sequence). CDR3 sequence (DNA): TGTGCCTGGAGTCTGGGTCACGGACCAAATCAGCCCCAGCATTTT. Its protein is CAWSLGHGPNQPQHF.

The chain combines TRBV4-1 with TRBJ2-7, with unresolved D. Trimming pared 0 bases from V and 2 bases from J, leaving 11 bases between. The CDR3 runs 15 residues. Germline V gene data show CDR1 as MGHRA and CDR2 as YSYEKL. The CDR3 reads CASSQDWQTPYEQYF. CDR3 DNA: TGCGCCAGCAGCCAAGATTGGCAGACACCCTACGAGCAGTACTTC.

This clonotype showed up just a few times. One base away lies a much larger clone, so this may be a sequencing read error. This rearrangement joins TRBV29-1 to TRBJ1-1; a weak D match, TRBD1 (5 bases). Germline assignment: CDR1 SQVTM and CDR2 ANQGSEA. The CDR3 extends over 12 amino acids. V was cut by 0 bases and J by 3 bases, with 5 bases left in between. The CDR3 DNA sequence: TGCAGCGTTGAAGAGGGGGACACTGAAGCTTTCTTT. Protein: CSVEEGDTEAFF.

The V call is TRBV29-1, the J call TRBJ2-7; 10 bases are a match to TRBD2. Germline trimming cut 8 bases from V and 6 bases from J; bases unmatched to any gene: 7. The CDR3 is 12 residues long. The germline gives CDR1 SQVTM, CDR2 ANQGSEA. The CDR3 is CSRLAGVSEQYF. The CDR3 region has the DNA TGCAGCCGGCTAGCGGGAGTTAGCGAGCAGTACTTC.

The rearrangement joins TRBV5-1 to TRBJ1-1; no clear D gene. Germline-derived CDR1 and CDR2 are SGHRS and YFSETQ. The CDR3 is 14 amino acids. Trimming took 4 bases from V and 2 from J, leaving 12 bases between them. DNA for the CDR3: TGCGCCAGCAGCGCGCTGGTCGAAAACACTGAAGCTTTCTTT. The encoded protein is CASSALVENTEAFF.

V usage is TRBV7-8 and J usage is TRBJ2-7; 11 nucleotides match TRBD2. Looked up from germline, CDR1 is SGHVS and CDR2 is FQNEAQ. V was clipped by 6 bases and J by 3 bases; unmatched bases: 7. The CDR3 length is 15 residues. The CDR3 nucleotides are TGTGCCAGCAGTTTACTAGCGGGAGTTAGCTACGAGCAGTACTTC. Protein product: CASSLLAGVSYEQYF.

This clonotype was seen many times. The chain recombines TRBV29-1 with TRBJ1-4, with a weak D call TRBD1 (5 bases). Trimming took off 0 bases at V and 0 bases at J, with 8 bases between the two ends. CDR1 SQVTM and CDR2 ANQGSEA come from the germline V gene. The length of the CDR3 is 15 residues. CDR3 sequence: CSVEDQGATNEKLFF. For the CDR3, the DNA is TGCAGCGTTGAAGATCAAGGGGCAACTAATGAAAAACTGTTTTTT.

V gene TRBV24-1 combines with J gene TRBJ2-5; D is ambiguous. Trimming cost V 5 bases and J 2 bases, with 5 bases left between them. The CDR3 has 12 amino acids. The V gene's germline CDR1 is KGHDR and CDR2 SFDVKD. CDR3 loop: CATSGFQETQYF. The CDR3 DNA follows: TGTGCCACCAGTGGCTTTCAAGAGACCCAGTACTTC.

The V and J genes are TRBV2 and TRBJ1-5; D remains unclear. The V end was cut by 7 bases, the J end by 0 bases, with 10 bases between. The CDR3 runs to 14 residues. Germline CDR1 is SNHLY and CDR2 is FYNNEI. CDR3 coding DNA: TGTGCCAGCACCCCCGCCCCTAGCAATCAGCCCCAGCATTTT. Protein product: CASTPAPSNQPQHF.

Regarding this clonotype: Relative to the germline gene, one junction end is altered; a read error may explain this. The chain couples TRBV12-3 or TRBV12-4 to TRBJ2-5; D uncertain. The CDR3 is 14 residues long. DNA of the CDR3: TGTACCAGCAGTCCGGCCCTCTTTCAAGAGACCCAGTACTTC. The encoded protein is CTSSPALFQETQYF.

The J gene is TRBJ2-6, the V gene TRBV25-1; TRBD1 aligns across 7 bases. Losses at the gene ends were 8 bases for V and 2 bases for J; bases not matched to a gene: 6. The CDR3 sequence is 15 residues long. Germline V lookup: CDR1 MGHDK, CDR2 SYGVNS. The DNA of the CDR3 is TGTGCCAGCTCTGACAGGGCCACTGGGGCCAACGTCCTGACTTTC. This gives the protein CASSDRATGANVLTF.

V is TRBV6-1 and J is TRBJ2-7; 8 bases map to TRBD1. From germline, CDR1 is MNHNS and CDR2 SASEGT. This CDR3 is built from 13 residues. The junction had 8 bases not matched to a gene; V was cut back by 6 bases and J by 7 bases. For the CDR3, the DNA is TGTGCCAGCAGCTGGACAGGGACTTTTGAGCAGTACTTC. Encoded protein: CASSWTGTFEQYF.

As for this clonotype: With a much larger clone just one base away, this may be a read error. This sequence joins TRBV7-9 and TRBJ1-6; the D is unclear. V was clipped by 4 bases and J by 12 bases, with 10 bases between them. The CDR3 has 12 amino acids. The germline gives CDR1 SEHNR, CDR2 FQNEAQ (reference sequence). CDR3 DNA sequence: TGTGCCAGCAGCTCCCTGGGCGGACCCCTCCACTTT. The encoded protein is CASSSLGGPLHF.

Worth noting for this clonotype: A read error may be the cause here, since a much bigger clone is one base away. The rearrangement links TRBV24-1 to TRBJ1-4; TRBD1 aligns across 8 bases. CDR1 is KGHDR and CDR2 is SFDVKD in the germline V gene. The CDR3 has 15 residues. The CDR3, as DNA: TGTGCCGCCAGCCAGGGGGCCGCAACTAATGAAAAACTGTTTTTT. Its protein is CAASQGAATNEKLFF.

This clonotype was detected a few times. In DNA form, the CDR3 reads TGCAGCGTTGAAGGGGACAGCTCTTCATCCTACGAGCAGTACTTC. The encoded protein is CSVEGDSSSSYEQYF. The chain links TRBV29-1 to TRBJ2-7, with 7 bases identical to TRBD1. The length of the CDR3 is 15 residues. Germline V lookup: CDR1 SQVTM, CDR2 ANQGSEA. V was clipped by 1 base and J by 1 base; unmatched bases: 7.

J is TRBJ1-6 and V is TRBV7-2, with a tentative D call TRBD1 (6 bases). Germline-derived CDR1 and CDR2 are SGHTA and FQGNSA. The CDR3 contains 16 residues. Trimming pared 0 bases from V and 10 bases from J, leaving 16 bases between. The CDR3 sequence is CASSLAQTGNGSPLHF. The CDR3 DNA reads as TGTGCCAGCAGCTTAGCCCAGACAGGAAACGGATCACCCCTCCACTTT.

This clonotype came up many times. The chain is built from TRBV2 and TRBJ1-2; D perhaps matches TRBD1 (6 bases). Germline V CDR1 and CDR2: SNHLY, FYNNEI. The CDR3 is made up of 13 amino acids. V dropped 6 bases and J dropped 2 bases, with 10 bases sitting between them. The CDR3 here is CASSAGQNYGYTF. Here the CDR3 DNA reads TGTGCCAGCAGCGCAGGACAGAACTATGGCTACACCTTC.

This clonotype was seen many times. The V call is TRBV9, the J call TRBJ1-6; D call uncertain. The CDR3 contains 15 residues. V lost 0 bases and J 8 bases, leaving 12 bases between the germline ends. CDR1 and CDR2 from the germline V gene are SGDLS and YYNGEE. CDR3 sequence reads: CASSVGRSLHSPLHF. The CDR3 DNA follows: TGTGCCAGCAGCGTAGGAAGGAGTTTGCATTCACCCCTCCACTTT.

This clonotype was observed a few times. The chain employs TRBV12-3 or TRBV12-4 and TRBJ1-1, with D uncertain. CDR3 length equals 14 residues. Trimming cost V 6 bases and J 2 bases, with 13 bases left between them. CDR3 nucleotides: TGTGCCAGCAGCCTTACATGGGCTAACACTGAAGCTTTCTTT. This codes for CASSLTWANTEAFF.